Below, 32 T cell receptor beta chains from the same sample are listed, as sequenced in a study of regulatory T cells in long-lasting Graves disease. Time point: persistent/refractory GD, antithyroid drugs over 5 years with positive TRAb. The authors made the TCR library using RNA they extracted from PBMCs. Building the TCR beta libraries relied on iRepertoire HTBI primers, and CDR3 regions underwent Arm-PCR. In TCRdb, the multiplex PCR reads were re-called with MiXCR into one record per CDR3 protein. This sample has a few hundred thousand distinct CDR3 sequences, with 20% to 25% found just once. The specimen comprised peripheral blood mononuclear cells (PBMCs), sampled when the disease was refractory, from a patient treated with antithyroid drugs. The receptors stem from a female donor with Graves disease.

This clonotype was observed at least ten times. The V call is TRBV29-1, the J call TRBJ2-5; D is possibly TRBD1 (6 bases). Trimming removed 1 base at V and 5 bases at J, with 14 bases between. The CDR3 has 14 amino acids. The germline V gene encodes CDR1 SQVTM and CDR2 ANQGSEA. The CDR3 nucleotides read TGCAGCGTTGAAGTCCAACAGGGCACGGAGACCCAGTACTTC. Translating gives CSVEVQQGTETQYF.

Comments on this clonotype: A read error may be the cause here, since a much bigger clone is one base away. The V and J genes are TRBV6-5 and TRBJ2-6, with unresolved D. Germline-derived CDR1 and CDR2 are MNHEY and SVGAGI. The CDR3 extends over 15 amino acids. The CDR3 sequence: CAGSYVSSGANVLTF. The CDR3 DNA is TGTGCCGGCAGTTACGTGTCCTCTGGGGCCAACGTCCTGACTTTC.

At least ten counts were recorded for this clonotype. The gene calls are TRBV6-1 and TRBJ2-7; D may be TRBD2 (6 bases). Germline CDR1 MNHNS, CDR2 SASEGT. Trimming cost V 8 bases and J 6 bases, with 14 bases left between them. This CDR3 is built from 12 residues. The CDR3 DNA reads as TGTGCCAGCGTTACTAGCACCCGCGAGCAGTACTTC. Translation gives CASVTSTREQYF.

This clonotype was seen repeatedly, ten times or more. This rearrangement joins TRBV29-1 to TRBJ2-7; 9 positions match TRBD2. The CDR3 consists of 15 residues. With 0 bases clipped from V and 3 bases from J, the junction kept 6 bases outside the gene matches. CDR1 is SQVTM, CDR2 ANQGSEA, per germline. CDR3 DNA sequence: TGCAGCGTTGAAGATTCCGGGACTAGCAGCTACGAGCAGTACTTC. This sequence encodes CSVEDSGTSSYEQYF.

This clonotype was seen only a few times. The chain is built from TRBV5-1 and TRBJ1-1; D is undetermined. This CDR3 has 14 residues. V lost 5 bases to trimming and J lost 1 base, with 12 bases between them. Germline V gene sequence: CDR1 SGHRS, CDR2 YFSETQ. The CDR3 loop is CASSQWWENTEAFF. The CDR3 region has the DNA TGCGCCAGCAGTCAATGGTGGGAGAACACTGAAGCTTTCTTT.

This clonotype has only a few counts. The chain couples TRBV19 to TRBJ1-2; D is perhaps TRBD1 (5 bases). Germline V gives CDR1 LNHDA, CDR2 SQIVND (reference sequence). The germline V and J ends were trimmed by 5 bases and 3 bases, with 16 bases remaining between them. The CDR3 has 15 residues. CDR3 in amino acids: CASSPWGRMDYGYTF. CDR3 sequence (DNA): TGTGCCAGTAGTCCCTGGGGCAGGATGGACTATGGCTACACCTTC. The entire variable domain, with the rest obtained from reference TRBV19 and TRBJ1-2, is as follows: DGGITQSPKYLFRKEGQNVTLSCEQNLNHDAMYWYRQDPGQGLRLIYYSQIVNDFQKGDIAEGYSVSREKKESFPLTVTSAQKNPTAFYLCASSPWGRMDYGYTFGSGTRLTVV.

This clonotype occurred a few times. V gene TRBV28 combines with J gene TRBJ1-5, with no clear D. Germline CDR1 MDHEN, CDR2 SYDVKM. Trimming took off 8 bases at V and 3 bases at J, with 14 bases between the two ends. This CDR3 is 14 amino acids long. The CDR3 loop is CASAHRAPNQPQHF. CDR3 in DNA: TGTGCCAGCGCCCACCGGGCCCCCAATCAGCCCCAGCATTTT.

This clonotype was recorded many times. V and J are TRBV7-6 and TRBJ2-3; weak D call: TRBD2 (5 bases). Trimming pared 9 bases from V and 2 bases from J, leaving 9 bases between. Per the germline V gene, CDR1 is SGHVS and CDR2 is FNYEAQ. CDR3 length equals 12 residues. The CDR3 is CASGGYTDTQYF. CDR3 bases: TGTGCCAGTGGAGGCTACACAGATACGCAGTATTTT.

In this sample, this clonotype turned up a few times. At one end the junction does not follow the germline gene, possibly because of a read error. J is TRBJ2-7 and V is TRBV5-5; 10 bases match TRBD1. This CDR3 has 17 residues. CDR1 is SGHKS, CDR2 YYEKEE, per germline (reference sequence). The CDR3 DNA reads TGCGCCAGCAGCCAAGGGACAGGGGCGAAGCCTCCGTACGAGCAGTACTTC. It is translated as CASSQGTGAKPPYEQYF.

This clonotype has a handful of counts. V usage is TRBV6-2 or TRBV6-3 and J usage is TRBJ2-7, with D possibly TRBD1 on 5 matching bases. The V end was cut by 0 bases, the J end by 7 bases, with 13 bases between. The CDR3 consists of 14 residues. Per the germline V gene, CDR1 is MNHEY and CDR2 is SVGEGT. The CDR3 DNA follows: TGTGCCAGCAGTTACTCCCAGGGAACTAAAGAGCAGTACTTC. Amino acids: CASSYSQGTKEQYF.

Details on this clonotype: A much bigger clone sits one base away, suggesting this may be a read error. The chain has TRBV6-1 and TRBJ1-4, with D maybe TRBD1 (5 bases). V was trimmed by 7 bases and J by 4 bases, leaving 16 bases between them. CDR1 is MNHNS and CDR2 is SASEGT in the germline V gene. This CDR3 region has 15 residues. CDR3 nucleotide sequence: TGTGCCAGCACCTCCCGGGGCAGGGATAATGAAAAACTGTTTTTT. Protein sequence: CASTSRGRDNEKLFF.

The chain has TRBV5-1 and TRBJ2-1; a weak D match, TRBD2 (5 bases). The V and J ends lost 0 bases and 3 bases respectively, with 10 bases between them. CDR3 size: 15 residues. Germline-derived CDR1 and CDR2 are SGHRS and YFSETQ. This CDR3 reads CASSLGGSVYNEQFF. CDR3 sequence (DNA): TGCGCCAGCAGCTTGGGAGGGAGTGTCTACAATGAGCAGTTCTTC.

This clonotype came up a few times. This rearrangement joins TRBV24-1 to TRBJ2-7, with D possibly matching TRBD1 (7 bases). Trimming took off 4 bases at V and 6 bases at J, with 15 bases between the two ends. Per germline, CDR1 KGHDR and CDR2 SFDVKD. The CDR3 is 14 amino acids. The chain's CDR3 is CATSDTGDLGEQYF. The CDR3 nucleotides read TGTGCCACCAGTGACACAGGGGACTTGGGCGAGCAGTACTTC.

The CDR3 DNA follows: TGTGCCAGCAGCGGTGGGAGGATCGGCGAGCAGTACTTC. Its protein is CASSGGRIGEQYF. This sequence joins TRBV14 and TRBJ2-7, with D perhaps matching TRBD2 (6 bases). The CDR3 runs to 13 residues. CDR1 and CDR2 from the germline V gene are SGHDN and FVKESK. The germline V and J ends were trimmed by 5 bases and 6 bases, with 14 bases remaining between them. Full variable domain (rest looked up from reference TRBV14 and TRBJ2-7): EAGVTQFPSHSVIEKGQTVTLRCDPISGHDNLYWYRRVMGKEIKFLLHFVKESKQDESGMPNNRFLAERTGGTYSTLKVQPAELEDSGVYFCASSGGRIGEQYFGPGTRLTVT.

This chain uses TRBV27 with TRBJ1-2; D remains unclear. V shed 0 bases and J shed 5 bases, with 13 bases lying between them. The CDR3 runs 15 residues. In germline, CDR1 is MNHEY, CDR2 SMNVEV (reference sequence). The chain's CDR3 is CASSLSEGHPYGYTF. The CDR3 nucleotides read TGTGCCAGCAGTTTATCAGAGGGCCATCCGTATGGCTACACCTTC.

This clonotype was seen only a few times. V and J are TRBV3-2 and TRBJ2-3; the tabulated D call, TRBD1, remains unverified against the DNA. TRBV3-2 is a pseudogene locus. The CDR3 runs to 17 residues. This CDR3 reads CASSQDGRGGGTDTQYF. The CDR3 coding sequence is TGTGCCAGCAGCCAAGATGGGAGAGGGGGGGGCACAGATACGCAGTATTTT.

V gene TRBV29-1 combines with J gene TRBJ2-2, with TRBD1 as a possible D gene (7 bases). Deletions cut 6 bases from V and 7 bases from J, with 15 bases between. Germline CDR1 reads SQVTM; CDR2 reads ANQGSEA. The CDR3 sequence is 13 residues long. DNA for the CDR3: TGCAGCGTCCGCGACAGGGAGGTCGGGGAGCTGTTTTTT. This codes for CSVRDREVGELFF.

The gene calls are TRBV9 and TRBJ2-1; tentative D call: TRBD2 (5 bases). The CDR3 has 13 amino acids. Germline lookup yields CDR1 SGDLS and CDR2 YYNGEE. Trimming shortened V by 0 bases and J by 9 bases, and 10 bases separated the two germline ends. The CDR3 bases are TGTGCCAGCAGCGTAGAATTGGACTCTGAGCAGTTCTTC. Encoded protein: CASSVELDSEQFF.

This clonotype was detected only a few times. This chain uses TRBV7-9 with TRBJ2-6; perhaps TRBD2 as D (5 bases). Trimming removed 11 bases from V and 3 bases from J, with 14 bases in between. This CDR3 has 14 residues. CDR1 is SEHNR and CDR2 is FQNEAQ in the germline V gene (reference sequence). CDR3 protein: CAARREGGANVLTF. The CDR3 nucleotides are TGTGCCGCTCGCCGAGAGGGTGGGGCCAACGTCCTGACTTTC.

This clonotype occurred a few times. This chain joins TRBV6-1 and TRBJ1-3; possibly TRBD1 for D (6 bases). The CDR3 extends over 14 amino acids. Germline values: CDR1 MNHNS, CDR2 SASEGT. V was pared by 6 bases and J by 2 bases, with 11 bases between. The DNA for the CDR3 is TGTGCCAGCAGATTAACAGGGACTGGAAACACCATATATTTT. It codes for CASRLTGTGNTIYF.

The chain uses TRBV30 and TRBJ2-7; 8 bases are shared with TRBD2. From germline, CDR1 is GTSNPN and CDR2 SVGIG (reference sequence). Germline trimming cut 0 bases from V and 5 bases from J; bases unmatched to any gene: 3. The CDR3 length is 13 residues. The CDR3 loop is CAWSVAGVNEQYF. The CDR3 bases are TGTGCCTGGAGTGTAGCGGGAGTGAACGAGCAGTACTTC.

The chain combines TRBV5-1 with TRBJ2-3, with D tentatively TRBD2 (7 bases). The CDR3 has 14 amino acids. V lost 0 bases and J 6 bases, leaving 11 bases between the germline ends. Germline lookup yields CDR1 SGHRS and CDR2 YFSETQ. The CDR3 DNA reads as TGCGCCAGCAGCTTGGTCACGGGGGGCGATACGCAGTATTTT. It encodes CASSLVTGGDTQYF. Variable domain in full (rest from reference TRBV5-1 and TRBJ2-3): KAGVTQTPRYLIKTRGQQVTLSCSPISGHRSVSWYQQTPGQGLQFLFEYFSETQRNKGNFPGRFSGRQFSNSRSEMNVSTLELGDSALYLCASSLVTGGDTQYFGPGTRLTVL.

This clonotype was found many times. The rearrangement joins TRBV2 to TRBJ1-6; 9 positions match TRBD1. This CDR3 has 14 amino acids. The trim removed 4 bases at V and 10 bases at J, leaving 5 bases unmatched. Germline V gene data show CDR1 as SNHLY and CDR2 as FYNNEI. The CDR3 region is CASSGRTGVSPLHF. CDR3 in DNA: TGTGCCAGCAGTGGGAGGACAGGGGTATCACCCCTCCACTTT.

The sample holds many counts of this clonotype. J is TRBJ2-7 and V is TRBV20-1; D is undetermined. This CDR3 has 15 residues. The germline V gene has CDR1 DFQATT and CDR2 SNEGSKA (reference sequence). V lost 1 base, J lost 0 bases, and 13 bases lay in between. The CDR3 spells CSARGPQTNSYEQYF. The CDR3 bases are TGCAGTGCTAGAGGGCCACAGACCAACTCCTACGAGCAGTACTTC.

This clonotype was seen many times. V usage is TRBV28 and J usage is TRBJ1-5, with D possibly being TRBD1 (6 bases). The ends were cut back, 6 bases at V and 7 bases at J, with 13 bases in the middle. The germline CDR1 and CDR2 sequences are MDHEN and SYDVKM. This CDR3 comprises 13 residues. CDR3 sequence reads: CASSTGRGQPQHF. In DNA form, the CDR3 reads TGTGCCAGCAGCACAGGGAGGGGACAGCCCCAGCATTTT.

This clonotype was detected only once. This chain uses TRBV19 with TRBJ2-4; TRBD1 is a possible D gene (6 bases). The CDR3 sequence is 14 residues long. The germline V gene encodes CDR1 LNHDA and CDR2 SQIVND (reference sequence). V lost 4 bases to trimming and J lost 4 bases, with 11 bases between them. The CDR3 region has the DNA TGTGCCAGTAGTAAAACGGGACAAAAAAACATTCAGTACTTC. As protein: CASSKTGQKNIQYF. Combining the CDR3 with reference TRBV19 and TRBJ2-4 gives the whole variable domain DGGITQSPKYLFRKEGQNVTLSCEQNLNHDAMYWYRQDPGQGLRLIYYSQIVNDFQKGDIAEGYSVSREKKESFPLTVTSAQKNPTAFYLCASSKTGQKNIQYFGAGTRLSVL.

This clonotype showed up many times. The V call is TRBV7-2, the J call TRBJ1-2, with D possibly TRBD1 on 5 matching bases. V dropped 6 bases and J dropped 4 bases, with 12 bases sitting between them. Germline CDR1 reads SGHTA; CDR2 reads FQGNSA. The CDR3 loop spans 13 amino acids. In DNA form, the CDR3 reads TGTGCCAGCAGGGACACGTCATTCTATGGCTACACCTTC. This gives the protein CASRDTSFYGYTF. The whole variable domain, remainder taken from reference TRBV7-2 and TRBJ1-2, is GAGVSQSPSNKVTEKGKDVELRCDPISGHTALYWYRQSLGQGLEFLIYFQGNSAPDKSGLPSDRFSAERTGGSVSTLTIQRTQQEDSAVYLCASRDTSFYGYTFGSGTRLTVV.

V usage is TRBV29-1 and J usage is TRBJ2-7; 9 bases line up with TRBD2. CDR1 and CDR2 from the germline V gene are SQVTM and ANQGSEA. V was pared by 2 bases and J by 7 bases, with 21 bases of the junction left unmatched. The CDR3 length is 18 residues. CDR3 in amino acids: CSVESYSGSLKTVREQYF. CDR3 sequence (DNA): TGCAGCGTTGAAAGTTATAGCGGGAGTCTAAAAACAGTACGGGAGCAGTACTTC.

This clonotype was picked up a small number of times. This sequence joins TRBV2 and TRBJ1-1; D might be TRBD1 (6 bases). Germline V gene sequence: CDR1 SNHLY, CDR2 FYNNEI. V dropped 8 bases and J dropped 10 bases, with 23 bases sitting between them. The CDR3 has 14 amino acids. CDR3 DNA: TGTGCCAGCTACAGGGACAAGGGAGTCTCTGTAGCTTTCTTT. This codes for CASYRDKGVSVAFF.

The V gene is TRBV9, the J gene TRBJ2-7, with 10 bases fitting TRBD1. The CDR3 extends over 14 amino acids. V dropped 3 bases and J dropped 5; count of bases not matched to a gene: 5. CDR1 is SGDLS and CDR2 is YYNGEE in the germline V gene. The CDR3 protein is CASSGRTGGDEQYF. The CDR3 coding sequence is TGTGCCAGCAGCGGACGGACAGGGGGGGACGAGCAGTACTTC.

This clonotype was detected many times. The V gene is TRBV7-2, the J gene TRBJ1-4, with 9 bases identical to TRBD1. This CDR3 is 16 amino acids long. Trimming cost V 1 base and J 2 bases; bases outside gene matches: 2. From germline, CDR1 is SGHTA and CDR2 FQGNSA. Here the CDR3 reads CASSLDRGLTNEKLFF. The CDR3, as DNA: TGTGCCAGCAGCTTAGACAGGGGGCTGACTAATGAAAAACTGTTTTTT.

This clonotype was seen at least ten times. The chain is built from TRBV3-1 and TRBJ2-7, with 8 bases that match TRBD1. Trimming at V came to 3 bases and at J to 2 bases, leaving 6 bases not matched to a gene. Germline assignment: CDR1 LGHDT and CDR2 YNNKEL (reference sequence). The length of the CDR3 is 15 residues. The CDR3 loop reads CASSQTGTGPYEQYF. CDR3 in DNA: TGTGCCAGCAGCCAGACCGGGACAGGTCCCTACGAGCAGTACTTC.